These T cell receptor beta chains were read from a single sample in a study of blood T cell repertoires in COVID-19. Assay used: immunoSEQ multiplex PCR; TCRdb lists only in-frame clones, some missing. The sample gives around 200,000 clones, 86% of which show up once; 5.6% is in the top ten. The sample was PBMCs or T cells enriched from blood (not recorded which). The origin of the receptors is a man aged 40-49 years with acute COVID-19. CDR3s include the opening cysteine and the closing phenylalanine or tryptophan. A D gene is named only where the DNA matches it firmly. The listing skips clone size in some rows; elsewhere it reads once, few, many or a size class.

D	size	V	J	CDR3	DNA
.	.	TRBV6-5	TRBJ1-6	CASSSQQGARSPLHF	TGTGCCAGCAGTTCCCAACAAGGGGCTAGGTCACCCCTCCACTTT
.	.	TRBV9	TRBJ1-1	CASSRRRETAEAFF	TGTGCCAGCAGCAGACGAAGGGAGACTGCTGAAGCTTTCTTT
TRBD2	.	TRBV18	TRBJ2-2	CASSPRSMTSSGELFF	TGTGCCAGCTCACCGCGATCCATGACTAGCTCCGGGGAGCTGTTTTTT
TRBD1	many	TRBV6-5	TRBJ1-6	CASSYSGQGAHSPLHF	TGTGCCAGCAGTTACTCCGGCCAGGGGGCACATTCACCCCTCCACTTT
TRBD2	.	TRBV7-9	TRBJ2-4	CASSLGLTKNIQYF	TGTGCCAGCAGCCTGGGACTAACCAAAAACATTCAGTACTTC
.	.	TRBV27	TRBJ1-1	CASVGQGETEAFF	TGTGCCAGCGTAGGGCAGGGTGAAACTGAAGCTTTCTTT
TRBD1	.	TRBV27	TRBJ1-6	CASSKPGTDNSPLHF	TGTGCCAGCAGTAAGCCAGGGACAGATAATTCACCCCTCCACTTT
.	few	TRBV5-1	TRBJ1-1	CASSALPVNTEAFF	TGCGCCAGCAGTGCCCTTCCGGTGAACACTGAAGCTTTCTTT
.	once	TRBV6-5	TRBJ2-1	CASSHNNEQFF	TGTGCCAGCAGCCACAACAATGAGCAGTTCTTC
.	.	TRBV7-2	TRBJ2-4	CASSPWGRSAGRNNIQYF	TGTGCCAGCAGCCCCTGGGGGAGGTCTGCGGGGAGGAATAACATTCAGTACTTC
.	.	TRBV19	TRBJ1-2	CASHNSGIDGYTF	TGTGCCAGCCATAATTCAGGGATTGATGGCTACACCTTC
TRBD2	.	TRBV28	TRBJ2-4	CASNSAGTSGRGNF	TGTGCCAGCAACTCCGCCGGGACTAGCGGGCGAGGGAACTTC
TRBD2	.	TRBV10-3	TRBJ2-7	CAISGLAGGGGEQYF	TGTGCCATCAGTGGGCTAGCGGGAGGAGGGGGCGAGCAGTACTTC
.	.	TRBV11-2	TRBJ1-3	CASSRPQGPSSGNTIYF	TGTGCCAGCAGCCGTCCCCAGGGCCCTAGCTCTGGAAACACCATATATTTT
.	.	TRBV6-6	TRBJ2-1	CASILRGSYNEQFF	TGTGCCAGCATTCTCCGGGGCTCCTACAATGAGCAGTTCTTC
TRBD1	.	TRBV19	TRBJ2-7	CASSTFWTGVYEQYF	TGTGCCAGTAGTACCTTCTGGACAGGAGTCTACGAGCAGTACTTC
TRBD1	.	TRBV5-6	TRBJ2-7	CASSYGQDYEQYF	TGTGCCAGCAGCTACGGACAGGACTACGAGCAGTACTTC
.	.	TRBV30	TRBJ1-1	CAWRVKQVNTEAFF	TGTGCCTGGAGGGTTAAGCAAGTGAACACTGAAGCTTTCTTT
.	many	TRBV9	TRBJ2-2	CASTSGAGELFF	TGTGCCAGCACCTCGGGGGCCGGGGAGCTGTTTTTT
.	.	TRBV5-1	TRBJ2-3	CASSESPANTDTQYF	TGCGCCAGCAGCGAAAGCCCTGCTAACACAGATACGCAGTATTTT
TRBD1	.	TRBV30	TRBJ2-1	CAWSTRDRGFNEQFF	TGTGCCTGGAGTACCCGGGACAGGGGGTTCAATGAGCAGTTCTTC
.	.	TRBV30	TRBJ1-6	CAWSVRGFLNSPLHF	TGTGCCTGGAGTGTTCGGGGGTTTCTGAATTCACCCCTCCACTTT
TRBD1	.	TRBV29-1	TRBJ2-7	CSVVVWDRGSYEQYF	TGCAGCGTTGTAGTTTGGGACAGGGGCTCCTACGAGCAGTACTTC
TRBD1	.	TRBV2	TRBJ1-2	CASRPQGANYGYTF	TGTGCCAGCAGACCACAGGGGGCTAACTATGGCTACACCTTC
.	.	TRBV28	TRBJ2-7	CASSFGGGFSYEQYF	TGTGCCAGCAGTTTTGGGGGCGGTTTCTCCTACGAGCAGTACTTC